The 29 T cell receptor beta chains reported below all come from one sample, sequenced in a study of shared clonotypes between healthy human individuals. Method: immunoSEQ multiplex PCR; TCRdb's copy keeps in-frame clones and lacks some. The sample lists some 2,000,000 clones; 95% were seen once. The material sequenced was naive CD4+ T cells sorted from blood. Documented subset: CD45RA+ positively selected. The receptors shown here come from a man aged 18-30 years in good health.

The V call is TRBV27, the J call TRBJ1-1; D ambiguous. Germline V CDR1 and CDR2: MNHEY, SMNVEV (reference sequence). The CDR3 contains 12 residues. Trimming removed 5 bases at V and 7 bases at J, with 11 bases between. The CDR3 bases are TGTGCCAGCAGTAATACAGACCGTGAAGCTTTCTTT. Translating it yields CASSNTDREAFF.

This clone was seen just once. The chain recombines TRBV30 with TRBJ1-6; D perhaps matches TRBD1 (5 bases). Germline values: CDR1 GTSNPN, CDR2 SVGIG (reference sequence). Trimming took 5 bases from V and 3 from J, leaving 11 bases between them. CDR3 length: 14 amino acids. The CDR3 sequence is CAWGDGVYNSPLHF. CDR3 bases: TGTGCCTGGGGGGACGGTGTCTATAATTCACCCCTCCACTTT.

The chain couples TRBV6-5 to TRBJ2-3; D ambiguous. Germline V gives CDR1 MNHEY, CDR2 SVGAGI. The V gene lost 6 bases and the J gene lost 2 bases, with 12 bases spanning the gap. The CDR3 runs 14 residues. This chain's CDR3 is CASSRHGNTDTQYF. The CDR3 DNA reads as TGTGCCAGCAGCAGACACGGAAACACAGATACGCAGTATTTT.

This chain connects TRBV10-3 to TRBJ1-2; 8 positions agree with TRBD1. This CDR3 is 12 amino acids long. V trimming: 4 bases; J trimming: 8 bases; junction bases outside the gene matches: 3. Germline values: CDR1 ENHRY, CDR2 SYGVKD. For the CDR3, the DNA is TGTGCCATCAGTGGGACAGGGATAGGCTACACCTTC. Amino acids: CAISGTGIGYTF.

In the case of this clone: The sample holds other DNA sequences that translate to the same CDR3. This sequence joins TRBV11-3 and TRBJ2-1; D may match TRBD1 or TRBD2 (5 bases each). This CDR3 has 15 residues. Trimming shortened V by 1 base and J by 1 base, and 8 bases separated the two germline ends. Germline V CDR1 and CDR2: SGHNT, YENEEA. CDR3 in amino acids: CASSLGGTSYNEQFF. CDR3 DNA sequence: TGTGCCAGCAGCTTAGGAGGGACGTCCTACAATGAGCAGTTCTTC.

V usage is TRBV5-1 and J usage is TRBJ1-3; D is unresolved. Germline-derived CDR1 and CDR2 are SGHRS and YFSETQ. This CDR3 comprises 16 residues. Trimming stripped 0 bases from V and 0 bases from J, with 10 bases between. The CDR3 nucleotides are TGCGCCAGCAGCTTGGAAGGCAGCCGCTCTGGAAACACCATATATTTT. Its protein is CASSLEGSRSGNTIYF.

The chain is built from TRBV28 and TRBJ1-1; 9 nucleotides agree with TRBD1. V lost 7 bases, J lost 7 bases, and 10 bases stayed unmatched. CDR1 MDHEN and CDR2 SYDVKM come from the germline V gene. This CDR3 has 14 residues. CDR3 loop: CASTGTGLGDEAFF. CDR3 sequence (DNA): TGTGCCAGCACCGGGACAGGGCTGGGGGATGAAGCTTTCTTT.

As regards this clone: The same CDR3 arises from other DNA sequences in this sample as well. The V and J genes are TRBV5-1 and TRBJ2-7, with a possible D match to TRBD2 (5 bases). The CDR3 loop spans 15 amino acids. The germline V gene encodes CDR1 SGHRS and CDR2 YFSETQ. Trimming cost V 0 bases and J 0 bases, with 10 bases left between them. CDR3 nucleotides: TGCGCCAGCAGCTTGGAGGCGGGCGGCTCCTACGAGCAGTACTTC. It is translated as CASSLEAGGSYEQYF. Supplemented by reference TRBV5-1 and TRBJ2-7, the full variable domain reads KAGVTQTPRYLIKTRGQQVTLSCSPISGHRSVSWYQQTPGQGLQFLFEYFSETQRNKGNFPGRFSGRQFSNSRSEMNVSTLELGDSALYLCASSLEAGGSYEQYFGPGTRLTVT.

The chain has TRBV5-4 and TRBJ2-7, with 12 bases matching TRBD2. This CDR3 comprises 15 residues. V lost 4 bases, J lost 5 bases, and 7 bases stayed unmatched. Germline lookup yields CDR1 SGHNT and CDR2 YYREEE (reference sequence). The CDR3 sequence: CASSGRLAGADEQYF. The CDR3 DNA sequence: TGTGCCAGCAGCGGCAGACTAGCGGGAGCCGACGAGCAGTACTTC.

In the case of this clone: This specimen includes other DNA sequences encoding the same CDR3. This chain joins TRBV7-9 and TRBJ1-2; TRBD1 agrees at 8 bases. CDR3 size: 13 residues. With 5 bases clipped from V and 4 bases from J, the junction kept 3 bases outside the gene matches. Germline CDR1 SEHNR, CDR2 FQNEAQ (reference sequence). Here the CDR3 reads CASSPGTGYGYTF. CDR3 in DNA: TGTGCCAGCAGCCCCGGGACAGGCTATGGCTACACCTTC.

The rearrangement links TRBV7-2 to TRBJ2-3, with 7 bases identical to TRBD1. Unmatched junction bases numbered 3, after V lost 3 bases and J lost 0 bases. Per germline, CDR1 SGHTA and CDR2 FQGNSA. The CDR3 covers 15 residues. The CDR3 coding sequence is TGTGCCAGCAGCTTCCGGGACAGTAGCACAGATACGCAGTATTTT. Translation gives CASSFRDSSTDTQYF.

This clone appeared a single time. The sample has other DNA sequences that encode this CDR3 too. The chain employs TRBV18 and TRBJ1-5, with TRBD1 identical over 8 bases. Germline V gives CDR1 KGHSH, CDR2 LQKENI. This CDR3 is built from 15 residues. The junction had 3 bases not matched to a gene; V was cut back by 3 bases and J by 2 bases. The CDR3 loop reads CASSPMTGGNQPQHF. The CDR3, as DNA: TGTGCCAGCTCACCGATGACAGGGGGCAATCAGCCCCAGCATTTT.

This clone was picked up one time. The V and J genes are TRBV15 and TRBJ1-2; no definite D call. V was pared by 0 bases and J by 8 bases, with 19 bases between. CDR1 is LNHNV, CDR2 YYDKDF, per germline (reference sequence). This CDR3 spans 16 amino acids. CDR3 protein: CATSRDSVPRSSGYTF. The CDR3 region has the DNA TGTGCCACCAGCAGAGATTCGGTCCCACGGTCTTCCGGCTACACCTTC.

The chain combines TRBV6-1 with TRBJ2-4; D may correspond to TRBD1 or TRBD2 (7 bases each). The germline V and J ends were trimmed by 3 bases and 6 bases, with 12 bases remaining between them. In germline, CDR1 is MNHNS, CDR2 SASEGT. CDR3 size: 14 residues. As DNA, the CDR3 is TGTGCCAGCAGTGAGCAGGGGGAGGGAAACATTCAGTACTTC. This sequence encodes CASSEQGEGNIQYF.

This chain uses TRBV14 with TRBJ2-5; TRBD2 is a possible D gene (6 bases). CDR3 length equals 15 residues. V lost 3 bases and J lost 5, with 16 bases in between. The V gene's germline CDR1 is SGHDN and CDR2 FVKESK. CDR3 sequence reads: CASSQHSGVGETQYF. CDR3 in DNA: TGTGCCAGCAGCCAGCACTCGGGGGTGGGTGAGACCCAGTACTTC.

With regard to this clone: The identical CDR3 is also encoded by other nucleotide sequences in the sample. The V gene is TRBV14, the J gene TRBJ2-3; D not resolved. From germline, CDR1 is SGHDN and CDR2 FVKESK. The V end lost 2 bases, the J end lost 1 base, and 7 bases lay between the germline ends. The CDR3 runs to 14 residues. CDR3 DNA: TGTGCCAGCAGCCAAAGGCAGGGCACAGATACGCAGTATTTT. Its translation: CASSQRQGTDTQYF. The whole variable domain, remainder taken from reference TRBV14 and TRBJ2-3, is EAGVTQFPSHSVIEKGQTVTLRCDPISGHDNLYWYRRVMGKEIKFLLHFVKESKQDESGMPNNRFLAERTGGTYSTLKVQPAELEDSGVYFCASSQRQGTDTQYFGPGTRLTVL.

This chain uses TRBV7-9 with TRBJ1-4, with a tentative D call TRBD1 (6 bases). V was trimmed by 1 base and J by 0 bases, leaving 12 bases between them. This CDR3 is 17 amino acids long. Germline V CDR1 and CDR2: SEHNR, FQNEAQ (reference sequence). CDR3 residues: CASSLVGGDATNEKLFF. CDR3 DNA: TGTGCCAGCAGCTTAGTAGGGGGGGATGCAACTAATGAAAAACTGTTTTTT.

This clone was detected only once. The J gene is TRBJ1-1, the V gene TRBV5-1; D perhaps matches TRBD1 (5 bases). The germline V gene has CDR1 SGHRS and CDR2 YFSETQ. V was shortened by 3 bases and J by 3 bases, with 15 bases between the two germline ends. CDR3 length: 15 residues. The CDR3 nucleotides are TGCGCCAGCAGCTCCGCAGGTAAAGGGGACACTGAAGCTTTCTTT. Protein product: CASSSAGKGDTEAFF.

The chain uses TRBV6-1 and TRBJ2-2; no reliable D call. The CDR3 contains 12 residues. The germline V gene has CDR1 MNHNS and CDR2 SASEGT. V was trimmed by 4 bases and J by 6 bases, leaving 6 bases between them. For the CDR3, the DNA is TGTGCCAGCAGTGTCCACTCCGGGGAGCTGTTTTTT. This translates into CASSVHSGELFF.

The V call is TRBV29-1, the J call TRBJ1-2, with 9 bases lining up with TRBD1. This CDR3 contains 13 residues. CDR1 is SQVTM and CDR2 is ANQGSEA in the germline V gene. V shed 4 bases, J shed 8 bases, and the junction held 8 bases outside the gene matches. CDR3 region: CSVAVTGGSGYTF. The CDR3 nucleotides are TGCAGCGTTGCCGTGACAGGGGGAAGCGGCTACACCTTC.

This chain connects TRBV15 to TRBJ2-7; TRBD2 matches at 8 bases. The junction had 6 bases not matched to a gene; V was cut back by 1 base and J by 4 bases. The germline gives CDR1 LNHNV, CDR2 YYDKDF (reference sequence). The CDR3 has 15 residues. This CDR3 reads CATSRAPSGGYEQYF. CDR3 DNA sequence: TGTGCCACCAGCAGAGCACCCAGCGGGGGTTACGAGCAGTACTTC.

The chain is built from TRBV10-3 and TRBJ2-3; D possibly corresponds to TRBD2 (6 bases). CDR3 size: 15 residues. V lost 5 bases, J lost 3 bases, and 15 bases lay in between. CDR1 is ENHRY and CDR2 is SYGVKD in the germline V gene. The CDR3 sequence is CAISSVEGRTDTQYF. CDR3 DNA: TGTGCCATCAGTTCAGTGGAGGGGAGGACAGATACGCAGTATTTT.

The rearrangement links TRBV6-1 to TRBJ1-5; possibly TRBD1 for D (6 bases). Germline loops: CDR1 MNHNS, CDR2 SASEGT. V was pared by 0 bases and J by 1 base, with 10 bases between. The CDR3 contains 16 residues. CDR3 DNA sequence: TGTGCCAGCAGTGAAGCGGGGGGGCTGAGCAATCAGCCCCAGCATTTT. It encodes CASSEAGGLSNQPQHF.

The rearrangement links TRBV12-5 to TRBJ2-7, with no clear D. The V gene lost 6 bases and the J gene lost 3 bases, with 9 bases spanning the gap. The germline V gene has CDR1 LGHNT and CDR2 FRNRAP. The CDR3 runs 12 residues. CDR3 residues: CASGRDVYEQYF. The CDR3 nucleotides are TGTGCTAGTGGGCGAGACGTCTACGAGCAGTACTTC.

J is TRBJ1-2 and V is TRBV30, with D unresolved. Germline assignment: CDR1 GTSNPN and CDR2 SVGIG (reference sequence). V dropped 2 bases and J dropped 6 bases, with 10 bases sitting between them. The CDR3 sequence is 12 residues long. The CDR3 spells CAWSRTADGYTF. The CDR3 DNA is TGTGCCTGGAGTAGAACAGCTGATGGCTACACCTTC.

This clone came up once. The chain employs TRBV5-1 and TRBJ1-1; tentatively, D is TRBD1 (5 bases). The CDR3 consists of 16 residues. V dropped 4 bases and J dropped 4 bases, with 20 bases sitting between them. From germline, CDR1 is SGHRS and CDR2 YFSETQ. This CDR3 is CASSIRDGLVGTEAFF. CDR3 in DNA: TGCGCCAGCAGCATCCGGGACGGCCTAGTGGGCACTGAAGCTTTCTTT.

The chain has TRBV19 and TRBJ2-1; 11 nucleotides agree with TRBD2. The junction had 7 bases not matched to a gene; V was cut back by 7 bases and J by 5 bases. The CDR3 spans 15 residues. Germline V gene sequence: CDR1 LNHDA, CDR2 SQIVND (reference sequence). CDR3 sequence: CASTRGLADNNEQFF. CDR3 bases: TGTGCCAGTACCCGGGGACTAGCGGACAACAATGAGCAGTTCTTC.

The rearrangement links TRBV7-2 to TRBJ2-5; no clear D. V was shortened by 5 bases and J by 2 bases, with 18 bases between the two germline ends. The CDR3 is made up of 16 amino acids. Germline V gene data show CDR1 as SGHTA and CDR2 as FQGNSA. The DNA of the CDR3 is TGTGCCAGCAGCCCATTCTCCGTGTGGCAACAAGAGACCCAGTACTTC. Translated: CASSPFSVWQQETQYF. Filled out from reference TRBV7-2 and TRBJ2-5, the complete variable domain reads GAGVSQSPSNKVTEKGKDVELRCDPISGHTALYWYRQSLGQGLEFLIYFQGNSAPDKSGLPSDRFSAERTGGSVSTLTIQRTQQEDSAVYLCASSPFSVWQQETQYFGPGTRLLVL.

DNA of the CDR3: TGTGCCAGCTCACCCGGACAGGCCCACGAGCAGTACTTC. Amino acids: CASSPGQAHEQYF. The chain uses TRBV18 and TRBJ2-7, with TRBD1 matching 7 bases. V lost 3 bases to trimming and J lost 5 bases; unmatched junction nucleotides: 4. Germline V CDR1 and CDR2: KGHSH, LQKENI. The CDR3 has 13 amino acids.